This T cell receptor (beta chain) was profiled in a study of identifying expanded T cells in peripheral blood. Study conclusions and caveats: Differentially abundant clones: around 1.2 between replicates, roughly 16 at roughly 15 days, roughly 18 at four.

Only in-frame clones appear in the TCRdb table, and some are missing; sequencing was by immunoSEQ multiplex PCR. Of over 75,000 clones in the sample, about 87% are singletons; the top ten hold roughly 4.2%. Only a few counts were recorded for this clone. Its cognate antigen is unknown. The germline V gene has CDR1 GTSNPN and CDR2 SVGIG (reference sequence). The CDR3 has 15 residues. Trimming cost V 2 bases and J 1 base, with 12 bases left between them. Healthy donors had no documented immune events, such as infections, while sampled. The clonotype comes from a person aged 18 to 75 in good health. Sequenced material: blood. The chain is built from TRBV30 and TRBJ1-3; D call uncertain. The CDR3 protein is CAWSRSRLSGNTIYF. CDR3 DNA: TGTGCCTGGAGTAGGAGCCGACTTTCTGGAAACACCATATATTTT.